This TCR beta chain was identified in a study of T cells in localized non-small cell lung cancer. General observations from the study: The highest T cell clonality was in uninvolved adjacent lung, above tumor. Tumor samples were not multi-region, leaving intratumor heterogeneity unexcluded. Appearances in adjacent lung were noted for a median roughly 50 of the top 100 tumor clones. Greater blood T cell density accompanied longer overall survival.

The CDR3 loop spans 10 amino acids. Trimming removed 5 bases from V and 9 bases from J, with 11 bases in between. The germline V gene encodes CDR1 DFQATT and CDR2 SNEGSKA (reference sequence). Concerning this clone itself: Antigen specificity is unknown.

This table comes from immunoSEQ multiplex PCR, and its TCRdb copy is limited to in-frame clones, with some not included. The profile shows 30,000 or so clones, more than 75% of them singletons. This TCR was recovered from a female donor aged 60 or older with stage III squamous cell lung carcinoma. The chain employs TRBV20-1 and TRBJ2-7, with unresolved D. The sample was peripheral blood, taken before any cancer treatment. DNA of the CDR3: TGCAGTGCTCCTTTCAAGGTGCAGTACTTC. This sequence encodes CSAPFKVQYF.